The source of this T cell receptor beta chain is a study of blood T cell repertoires in COVID-19. Sequencing was performed with immunoSEQ multiplex PCR; in TCRdb, only in-frame clones are kept and a portion is missing. The sample yields 250,000 or so clones, 83% seen once. The ends were cut back, 5 bases at V and 11 bases at J, with 19 bases in the middle. CDR1 SEHNR and CDR2 FQNEAQ come from the germline V gene (reference sequence). CDR3 length equals 15 residues. This rearrangement joins TRBV7-9 to TRBJ1-6; weak D call: TRBD1 (6 bases). This TCR derives from a woman in her thirties or forties who had been exposed to COVID-19. The specimen was PBMCs or T cells enriched from blood (not recorded which). CDR3 sequence reads: CASSTWDTPGTPLHF. The CDR3 DNA reads as TGTGCCAGCAGCACTTGGGACACACCCGGAACACCCCTCCACTTT.